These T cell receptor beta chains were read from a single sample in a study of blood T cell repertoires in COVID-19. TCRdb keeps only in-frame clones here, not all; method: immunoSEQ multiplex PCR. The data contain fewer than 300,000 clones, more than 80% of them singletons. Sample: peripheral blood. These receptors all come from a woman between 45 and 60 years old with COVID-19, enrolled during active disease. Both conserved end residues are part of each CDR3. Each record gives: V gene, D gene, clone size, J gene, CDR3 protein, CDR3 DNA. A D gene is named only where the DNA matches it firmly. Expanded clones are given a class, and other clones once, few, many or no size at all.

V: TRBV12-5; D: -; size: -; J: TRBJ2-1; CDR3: CASGLVHGTHNEQFF; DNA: TGTGCTAGTGGTTTGGTACATGGCACCCACAATGAGCAGTTCTTC
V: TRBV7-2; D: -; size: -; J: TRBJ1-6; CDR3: CASSSKRNSPLHF; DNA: TGTGCCAGCAGCTCAAAGAGGAATTCACCCCTCCACTTT
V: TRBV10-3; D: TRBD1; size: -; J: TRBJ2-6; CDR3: CATTGGRRSGANVLTF; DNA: TGTGCCACCACAGGGGGTAGGAGGTCTGGGGCCAACGTCCTGACTTTC
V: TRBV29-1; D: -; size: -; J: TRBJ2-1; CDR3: CSFGGASGSSYNEQFF; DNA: TGCAGCTTTGGCGGCGCTTCGGGGAGCTCCTACAATGAGCAGTTCTTC
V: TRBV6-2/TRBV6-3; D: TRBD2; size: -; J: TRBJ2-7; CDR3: CASSYSLAGAYEQYF; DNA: TGTGCCAGCAGTTACTCATTAGCGGGAGCTTACGAGCAGTACTTC
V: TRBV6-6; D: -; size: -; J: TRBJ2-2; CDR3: CASRELQGAATGELFF; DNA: TGTGCCAGCAGAGAGTTACAAGGGGCTGCCACCGGGGAGCTGTTTTTT
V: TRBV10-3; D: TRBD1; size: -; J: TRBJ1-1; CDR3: CAIREGQGAGDTEAFF; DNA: TGTGCCATCAGGGAAGGACAGGGGGCAGGTGACACTGAAGCTTTCTTT
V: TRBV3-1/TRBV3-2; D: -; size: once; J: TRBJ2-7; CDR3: CASSQSSEQYF; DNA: TGTGCCAGCAGCCAGTCATCCGAGCAGTACTTC
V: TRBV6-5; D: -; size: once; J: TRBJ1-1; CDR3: CASRQGQNTEAFF; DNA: TGTGCCAGCAGGCAGGGACAGAACACTGAAGCTTTCTTT
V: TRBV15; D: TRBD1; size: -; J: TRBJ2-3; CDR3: CATSRDWDREDTQYF; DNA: TGTGCCACCAGCAGAGATTGGGACAGGGAAGATACGCAGTATTTT
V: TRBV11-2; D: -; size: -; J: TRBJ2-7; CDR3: CASSLDSSGSYEQYF; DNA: TGTGCCAGCAGCTTAGACTCCTCCGGCTCCTACGAGCAGTACTTC
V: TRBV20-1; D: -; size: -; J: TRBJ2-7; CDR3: CSASAYDEQYF; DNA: TGCAGTGCTAGTGCGTATGACGAGCAGTACTTC
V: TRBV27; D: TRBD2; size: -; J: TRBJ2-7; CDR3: CASSLRESGLAASYEQYF; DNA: TGTGCCAGCAGTTTACGTGAGTCGGGACTAGCGGCTTCCTACGAGCAGTACTTC
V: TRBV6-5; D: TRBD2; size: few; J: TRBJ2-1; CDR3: CASSYGAGVGNEQFF; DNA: TGTGCCAGCAGCTACGGGGCGGGAGTGGGTAATGAGCAGTTCTTC
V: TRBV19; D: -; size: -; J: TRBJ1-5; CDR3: CASSILLSFASSNQPQHF; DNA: TGTGCCAGTAGTATCTTATTATCTTTCGCGTCGAGCAATCAGCCCCAGCATTTT
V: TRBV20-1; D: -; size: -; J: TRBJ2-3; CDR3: CSATMIDTQYF; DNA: TGCAGTGCTACTATGATAGATACGCAGTATTTT
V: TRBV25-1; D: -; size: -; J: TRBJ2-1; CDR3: CASSGEPSYNEQFF; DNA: TGTGCCAGCAGTGGTGAGCCCTCCTACAATGAGCAGTTCTTC
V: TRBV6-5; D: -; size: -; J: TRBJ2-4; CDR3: CASSPSAFNIQYF; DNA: TGTGCCAGCAGTCCGAGCGCTTTCAACATTCAGTACTTC
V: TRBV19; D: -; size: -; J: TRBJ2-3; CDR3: CASSLTDYVPDTQYF; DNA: TGTGCCAGTAGCCTGACGGACTATGTCCCAGATACGCAGTATTTT
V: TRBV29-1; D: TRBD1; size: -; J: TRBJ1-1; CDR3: CSGYRQGAAAFF; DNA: TGCAGCGGATACAGACAGGGGGCGGCCGCTTTCTTT
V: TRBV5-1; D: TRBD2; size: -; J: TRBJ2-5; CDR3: CASSLWASGSRETQYF; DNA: TGCGCCAGCAGCTTGTGGGCTAGCGGGAGCAGAGAGACCCAGTACTTC
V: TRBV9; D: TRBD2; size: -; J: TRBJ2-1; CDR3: CASSAPPGRLNNEQFF; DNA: TGTGCCAGCAGCGCCCCCCCCGGGAGGTTAAACAATGAGCAGTTCTTC
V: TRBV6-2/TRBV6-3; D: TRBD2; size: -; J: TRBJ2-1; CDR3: CASSLRASGRWNEQFF; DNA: TGTGCCAGCAGCCTTAGGGCGAGCGGGAGATGGAATGAGCAGTTCTTC
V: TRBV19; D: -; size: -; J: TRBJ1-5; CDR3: CASSMSVGGAGNQPQHF; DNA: TGTGCCAGTAGTATGTCGGTCGGGGGGGCTGGGAATCAGCCCCAGCATTTT
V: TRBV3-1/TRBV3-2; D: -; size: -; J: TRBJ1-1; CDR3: CASSQASGGVVF; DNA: TGTGCCAGCAGCCAAGCATCGGGGGGTGTCGTGTTT
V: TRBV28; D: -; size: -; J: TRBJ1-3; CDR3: CASKPPQQVLSGNTIYF; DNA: TGTGCCAGCAAACCCCCCCAACAGGTTTTGAGTGGAAACACCATATATTTT
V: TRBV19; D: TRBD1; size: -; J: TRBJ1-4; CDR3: CATTWGQPNEKLFF; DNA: TGTGCCACCACGTGGGGACAGCCGAATGAAAAACTGTTTTTT
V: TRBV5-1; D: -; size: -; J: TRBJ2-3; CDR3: CASSPGGGAGGTDTQYF; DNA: TGCGCCAGCAGCCCCGGAGGGGGGGCTGGTGGCACAGATACGCAGTATTTT
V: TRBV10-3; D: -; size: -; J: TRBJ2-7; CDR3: CAIGPDYPEGYEQYF; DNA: TGTGCCATCGGCCCAGACTACCCCGAGGGTTACGAGCAGTACTTC
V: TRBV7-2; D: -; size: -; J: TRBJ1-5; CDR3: CASSLVGGQSNQPQHF; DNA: TGTGCCAGCAGCTTAGTGGGAGGGCAGAGCAATCAGCCCCAGCATTTT
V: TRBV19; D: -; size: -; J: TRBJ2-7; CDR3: CASSSISGTNYEQYF; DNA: TGTGCCAGTAGTTCCATATCCGGGACAAACTACGAGCAGTACTTC
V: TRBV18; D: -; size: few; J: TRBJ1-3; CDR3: CASSPRRGAGNTIYF; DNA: TGTGCCAGCTCACCACGCAGGGGAGCTGGAAACACCATATATTTT
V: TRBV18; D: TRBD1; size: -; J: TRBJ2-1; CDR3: CASSPPDKTGGRYEQFF; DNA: TGTGCCAGCTCACCACCCGATAAAACAGGGGGCCGTTATGAGCAGTTCTTC
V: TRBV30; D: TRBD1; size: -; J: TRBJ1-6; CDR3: CAWSGQGANSPLHF; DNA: TGTGCCTGGAGCGGACAGGGGGCGAACTCACCCCTCCACTTT
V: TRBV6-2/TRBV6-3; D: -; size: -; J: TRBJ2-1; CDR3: CASSYPMGGGYNEQFF; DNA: TGTGCCAGCAGTTACCCCATGGGAGGAGGCTACAATGAGCAGTTCTTC
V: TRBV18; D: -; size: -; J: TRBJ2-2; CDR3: CASSPPPAGELFF; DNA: TGTGCCAGCTCACCACCCCCAGCGGGGGAGCTGTTTTTT